This TCR beta chain was sequenced for a study of radiotherapy plus CTLA-4 blockade in lung cancer. CDR1 SGHKS and CDR2 YYEKEE come from the germline V gene (reference sequence). The ends were cut back, 7 bases at V and 0 bases at J, with 20 bases in the middle. The CDR3 is 18 amino acids. Study-wide results and limits: In blood, TCR clones derived from the tumor expanded after radiotherapy plus ipilimumab.

Repertoires were generated with immunoSEQ multiplex PCR, while TCRdb's copy carries only in-frame clones and drops some. The table lists tens of thousands of clones, less than 80% of them singletons. Details on this clone: Its antigen remains unidentified.

This clonotype was obtained from a human donor with non-small cell lung cancer that progressed on radiotherapy plus ipilimumab. The specimen was peripheral blood, collected from a patient treated with radiotherapy plus ipilimumab. The chain uses TRBV5-5 and TRBJ2-6, with a possible D match to TRBD1 (6 bases). CDR3 protein: CASSRLPGEYSGANVLTF. The CDR3 DNA reads TGTGCCAGCTCCCGGCTTCCAGGGGAATACTCTGGGGCCAACGTCCTGACTTTC. The full variable domain, with the rest looked up from reference TRBV5-5 and TRBJ2-6, is DAGVTQSPTHLIKTRGQQVTLRCSPISGHKSVSWYQQVLGQGPQFIFQYYEKEERGRGNFPDRFSARQFPNYSSELNVNALLLGDSALYLCASSRLPGEYSGANVLTFGAGSRLTVL.